One TCR beta chain is described in this entry. This specimen comes from a study of neoadjuvant nivolumab and ipilimumab in lung cancer. V lost 0 bases to trimming and J lost 5 bases; unmatched junction nucleotides: 4. Germline V gene sequence: CDR1 LGHNA, CDR2 YNFKEQ. This CDR3 has 15 residues. Generated by immunoSEQ multiplex PCR, the TCRdb table keeps only in-frame clones and is missing some. The data show fewer than 600 clones, roughly 90% seen once. The TCR originated in an adult with non-small cell lung cancer. The sequencing used tumor tissue, collected before neoadjuvant nivolumab, alone or with ipilimumab. This chain joins TRBV4-2 and TRBJ2-5; 9 bases line up with TRBD2. The CDR3 region is CASSQDFTSGETQYF. The CDR3 nucleotides are TGTGCCAGCAGCCAAGATTTTACTAGCGGGGAGACCCAGTACTTC.